Listed below are T cell receptor beta chains from one sample, sequenced in a study of blood T cell repertoires in COVID-19. Produced via immunoSEQ multiplex PCR; TCRdb's table is partial and in-frame only. This sample yields some 190,000 clones, of which over 75% are seen a single time; 12% belongs to the top ten. Sequencing was done on a sample of peripheral blood. Source of these receptors: a woman aged 45-65 years with acute or convalescent COVID-19. Both conserved end residues are part of each CDR3. D genes are given only for firm matches. Clone size is shown for a subset of rows, as once, few, many or a class of expanded clone.

v_gene	j_gene	d_gene	abundance	CDR3nt	CDR3aa
TRBV3-1/TRBV3-2	TRBJ1-1	TRBD1	.	TGTGCCAGCAGCCAAGCAGGACAGGGTAGTGTCGAAGCTTTCTTT	CASSQAGQGSVEAFF
TRBV9	TRBJ2-3	.	.	TGTGCCAGCAGCGTAGGGGCTAGCGAACGCGCAGATACGCAGTATTTT	CASSVGASERADTQYF
TRBV2	TRBJ1-1	.	.	TGTGCCAGCAGGGCGGGGTGGACTGAAGCTTTCTTT	CASRAGWTEAFF
TRBV30	TRBJ2-7	.	.	TGTGCCTGGAGTGGGCGGTCAAGGCACGAGCAGTACTTC	CAWSGRSRHEQYF
TRBV28	TRBJ1-2	TRBD1	.	TGTGCCAGCAGTTTTTCGGCAGGGGGCGGCTACACCTTC	CASSFSAGGGYTF
TRBV11-2	TRBJ1-2	.	.	TGTGCCAGCAGCCCCCGGGAAGCGGGCTCTCGGGGCTACACCTTC	CASSPREAGSRGYTF
TRBV10-3	TRBJ2-5	.	.	TGTGCCATCAGTTACAGAGGGCAAGAGACCCAGTACTTC	CAISYRGQETQYF
TRBV19	TRBJ1-1	.	.	TGTGCCAGTAGTCTTCACATGAACACTGAAGCTTTCTTT	CASSLHMNTEAFF
TRBV7-2	TRBJ1-6	TRBD1	.	TGTGCCAGCACCTATAAGGGGGCAGATAATTCACCCCTCCACTTT	CASTYKGADNSPLHF
TRBV29-1	TRBJ1-2	.	once	TGCAGCGCTCAGTTATACTATGGCTACACCTTC	CSAQLYYGYTF
TRBV7-8	TRBJ1-2	.	few	TGTGCCAGCAGCTTCGGGTATGAGGGCGGCTACACCTTC	CASSFGYEGGYTF
TRBV7-8	TRBJ1-4	.	.	TGTGCCAGCAGCTTAGGGGCCGCAATTTCAACTAATGAAAAACTGTTTTTT	CASSLGAAISTNEKLFF
TRBV3-1/TRBV3-2	TRBJ1-1	.	.	TGTGCCAGCAGCCAAGTAAGAGTGAACACTGAAGCTTTCTTT	CASSQVRVNTEAFF
TRBV19	TRBJ2-4	.	.	TGTGTCAGTGAATCGATGGGGGGAAACATTCAGTACTTC	CVSESMGGNIQYF
TRBV5-5	TRBJ2-1	.	.	TGTGCCAGCAGCCCCGGACTATTCCTAAGTGGGAATGAGCAGTTCTTC	CASSPGLFLSGNEQFF
TRBV30	TRBJ1-6	TRBD1	few	TGTGCCTGGAGCTCGGACAGGGGACCCCTCCACTTT	CAWSSDRGPLHF
TRBV30	TRBJ1-5	TRBD1	once	TGTGCCTGGAGTGGGGACAGGGTGGTAGGGCAGCCCCAGCATTTT	CAWSGDRVVGQPQHF
TRBV5-4	TRBJ2-2	.	.	TGTGCCAGCAGCTTAACCACATCGAACACCGGGGAGCTGTTTTTT	CASSLTTSNTGELFF
TRBV5-4	TRBJ1-2	.	once	TGTGCCAGCAGCGGAACAGGATTAGGCTACACCTTC	CASSGTGLGYTF
TRBV14	TRBJ1-2	.	few	TGTGCCAGCAGCCCCGAACTTAACTATGGCTACACCTTC	CASSPELNYGYTF
TRBV4-1	TRBJ1-1	.	.	TGCGCCAGCACTGACAGCACTGAAGCTTTCTTT	CASTDSTEAFF
TRBV28	TRBJ2-2	.	.	TGTGCCACAGGCTATAACACCGGGGAGCTGTTTTTT	CATGYNTGELFF
TRBV6-6	TRBJ1-1	TRBD1	.	TGTGCCAGCAGTCCCCTCCGACAGGGGAGGATCATGAACACTGAAGCTTTCTTT	CASSPLRQGRIMNTEAFF
TRBV6-5	TRBJ1-1	TRBD1	.	TGTGCCAGCAGCTCGGACAGGCCTCCTGAAGCTTTCTTT	CASSSDRPPEAFF